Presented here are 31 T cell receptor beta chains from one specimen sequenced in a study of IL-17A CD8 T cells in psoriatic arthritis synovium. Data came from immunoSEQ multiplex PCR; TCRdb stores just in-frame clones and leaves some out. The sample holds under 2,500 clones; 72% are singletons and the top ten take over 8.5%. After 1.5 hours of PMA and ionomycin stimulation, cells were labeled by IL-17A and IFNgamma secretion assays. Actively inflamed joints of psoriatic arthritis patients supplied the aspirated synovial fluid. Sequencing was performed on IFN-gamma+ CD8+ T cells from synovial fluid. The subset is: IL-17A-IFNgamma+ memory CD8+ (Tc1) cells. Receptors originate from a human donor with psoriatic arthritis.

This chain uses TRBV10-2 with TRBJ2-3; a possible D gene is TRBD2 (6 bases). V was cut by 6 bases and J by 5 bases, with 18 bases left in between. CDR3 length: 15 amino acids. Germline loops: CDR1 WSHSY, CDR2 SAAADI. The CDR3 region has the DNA TGCGCCAGCAGGGATGGACCGGGAGAGATAGATACGCAGTATTTT. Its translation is CASRDGPGEIDTQYF.

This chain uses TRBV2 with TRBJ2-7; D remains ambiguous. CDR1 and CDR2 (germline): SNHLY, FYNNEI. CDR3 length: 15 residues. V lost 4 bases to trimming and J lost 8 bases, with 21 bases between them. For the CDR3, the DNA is TGTGCCAGCAGTGGAGGTAGTTTGTGGACCCAGAAGCAGTACTTC. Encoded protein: CASSGGSLWTQKQYF.

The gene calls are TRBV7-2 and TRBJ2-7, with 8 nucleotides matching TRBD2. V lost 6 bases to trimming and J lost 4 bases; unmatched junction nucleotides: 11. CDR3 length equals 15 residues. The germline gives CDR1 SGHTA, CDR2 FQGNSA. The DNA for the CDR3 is TGTGCCAGCAGTCCAACCCTCGCTAGCGGGTACGAGCAGTACTTC. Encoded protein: CASSPTLASGYEQYF.

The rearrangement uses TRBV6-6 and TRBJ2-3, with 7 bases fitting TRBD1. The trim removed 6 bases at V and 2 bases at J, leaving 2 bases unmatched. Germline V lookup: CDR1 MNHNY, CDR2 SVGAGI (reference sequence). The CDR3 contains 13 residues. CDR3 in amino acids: CASRQGYTDTQYF. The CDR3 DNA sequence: TGTGCCAGCAGACAGGGGTACACAGATACGCAGTATTTT.

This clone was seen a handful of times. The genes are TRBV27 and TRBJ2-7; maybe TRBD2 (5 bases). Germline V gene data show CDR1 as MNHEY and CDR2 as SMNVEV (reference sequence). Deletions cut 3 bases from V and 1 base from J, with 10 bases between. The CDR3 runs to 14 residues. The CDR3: CASSFRTGSYEQYV. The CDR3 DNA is TGTGCCAGCAGTTTCCGAACGGGGTCCTACGAGCAGTACGTC.

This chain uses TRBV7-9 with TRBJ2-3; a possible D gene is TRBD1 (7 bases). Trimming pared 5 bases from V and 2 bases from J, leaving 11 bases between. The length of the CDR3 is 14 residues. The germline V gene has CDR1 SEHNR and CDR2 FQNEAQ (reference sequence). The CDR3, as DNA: TGTGCCAGCAGCCCAGGGGGGCTCACAGATACGCAGTATTTT. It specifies CASSPGGLTDTQYF.

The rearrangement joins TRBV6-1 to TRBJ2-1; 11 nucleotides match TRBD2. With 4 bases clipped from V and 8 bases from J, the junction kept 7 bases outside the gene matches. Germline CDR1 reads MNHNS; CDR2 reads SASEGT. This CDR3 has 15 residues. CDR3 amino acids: CASSATSGSADEQFF. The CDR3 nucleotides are TGTGCCAGCAGTGCAACTAGCGGGAGTGCGGATGAGCAGTTCTTC.

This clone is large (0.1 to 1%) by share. As DNA, the CDR3 is TGTGCCAGCAGCTTGGAGGGAGGGGCTCCCTATGGCTACACCTTC. This sequence encodes CASSLEGGAPYGYTF. This chain joins TRBV5-6 and TRBJ1-2, with D possibly TRBD1 on 5 matching bases. Germline values: CDR1 SGHDT, CDR2 YYEEEE. This CDR3 has 15 amino acids. The V end was cut by 0 bases, the J end by 4 bases, with 13 bases between.

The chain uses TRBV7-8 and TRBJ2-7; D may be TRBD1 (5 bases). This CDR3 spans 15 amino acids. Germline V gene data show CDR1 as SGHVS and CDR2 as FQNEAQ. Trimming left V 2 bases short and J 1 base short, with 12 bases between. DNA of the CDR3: TGTGCCAGCAGCTTATATCAGGGTCCGTCCTACGAGCAGTACTTC. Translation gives CASSLYQGPSYEQYF.

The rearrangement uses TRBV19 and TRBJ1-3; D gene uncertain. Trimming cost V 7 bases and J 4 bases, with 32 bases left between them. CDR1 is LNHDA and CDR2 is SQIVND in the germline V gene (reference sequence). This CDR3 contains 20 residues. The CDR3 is CASTKYGVPLKGVGGNTIYF. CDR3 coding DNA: TGTGCCAGTACAAAGTACGGTGTACCATTGAAGGGTGTAGGAGGAAACACCATATATTTT. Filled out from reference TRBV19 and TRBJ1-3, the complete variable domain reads DGGITQSPKYLFRKEGQNVTLSCEQNLNHDAMYWYRQDPGQGLRLIYYSQIVNDFQKGDIAEGYSVSREKKESFPLTVTSAQKNPTAFYLCASTKYGVPLKGVGGNTIYFGEGSWLTVV.

This chain's CDR3 is CASSEVGSESYEQYV. CDR3 nucleotides: TGTGCCAGCAGTGAAGTAGGTAGCGAGTCCTACGAGCAGTACGTC. The chain recombines TRBV6-1 with TRBJ2-7; D perhaps matches TRBD2 (5 bases). In germline, CDR1 is MNHNS, CDR2 SASEGT. Between the trimmed V and J ends, which lost 1 base and 1 base, there was a span of 11 bases. The CDR3 length is 15 residues.

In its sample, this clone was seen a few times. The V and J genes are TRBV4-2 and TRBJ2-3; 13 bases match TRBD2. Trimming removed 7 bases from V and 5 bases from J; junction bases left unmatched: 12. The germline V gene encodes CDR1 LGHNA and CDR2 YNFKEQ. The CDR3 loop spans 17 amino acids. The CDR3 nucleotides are TGTGCCAGCACCATTGAGCCGGGACTAGCGGGAAAAGATACGCAGTATTTT. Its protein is CASTIEPGLAGKDTQYF.

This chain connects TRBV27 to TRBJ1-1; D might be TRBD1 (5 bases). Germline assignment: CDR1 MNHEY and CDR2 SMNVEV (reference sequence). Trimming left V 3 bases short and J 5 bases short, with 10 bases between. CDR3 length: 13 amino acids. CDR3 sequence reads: CASSFGGGTEAFF. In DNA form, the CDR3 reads TGTGCCAGCAGTTTCGGGGGGGGGACTGAAGCTTTCTTT.

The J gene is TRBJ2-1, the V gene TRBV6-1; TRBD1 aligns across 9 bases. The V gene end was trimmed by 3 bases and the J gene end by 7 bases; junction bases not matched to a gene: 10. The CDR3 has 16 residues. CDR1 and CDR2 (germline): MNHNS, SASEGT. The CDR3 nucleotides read TGTGCCAGCAGTGAGAAGGACAGGGGCGGTTTTAATGAGCAGTTCTTC. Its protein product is CASSEKDRGGFNEQFF.

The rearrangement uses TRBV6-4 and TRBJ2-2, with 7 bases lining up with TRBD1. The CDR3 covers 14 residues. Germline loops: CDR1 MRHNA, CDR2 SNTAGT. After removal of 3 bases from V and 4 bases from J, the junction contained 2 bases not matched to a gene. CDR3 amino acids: CASSEGGGTGELFF. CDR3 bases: TGTGCCAGCAGTGAAGGGGGCGGCACCGGGGAGCTGTTTTTT.

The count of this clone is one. The CDR3 nucleotides are TGTGCCAGCAGTTCTATAGCGGGATCCTACAATGAGCAGTTCTTC. Amino acid sequence: CASSSIAGSYNEQFF. This chain joins TRBV27 and TRBJ2-1, with 8 nucleotides matching TRBD2. The trim removed 4 bases at V and 1 base at J, leaving 3 bases unmatched. CDR1 is MNHEY, CDR2 SMNVEV, per germline (reference sequence). This CDR3 comprises 15 residues.

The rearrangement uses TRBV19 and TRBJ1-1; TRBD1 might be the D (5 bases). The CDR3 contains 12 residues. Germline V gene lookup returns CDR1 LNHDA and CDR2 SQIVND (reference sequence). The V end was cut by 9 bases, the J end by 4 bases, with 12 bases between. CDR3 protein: CASQMGPTEAFF. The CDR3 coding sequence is TGTGCCAGCCAAATGGGGCCCACTGAAGCTTTCTTT. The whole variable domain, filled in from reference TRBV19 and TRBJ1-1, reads DGGITQSPKYLFRKEGQNVTLSCEQNLNHDAMYWYRQDPGQGLRLIYYSQIVNDFQKGDIAEGYSVSREKKESFPLTVTSAQKNPTAFYLCASQMGPTEAFFGQGTRLTVV.

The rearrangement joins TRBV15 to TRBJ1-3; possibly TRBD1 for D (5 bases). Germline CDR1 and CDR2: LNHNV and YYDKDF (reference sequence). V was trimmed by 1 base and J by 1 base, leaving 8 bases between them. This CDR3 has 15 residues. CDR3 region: CATSRVAGSGNTIYF. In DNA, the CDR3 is TGTGCCACCAGCAGAGTGGCAGGGTCTGGAAACACCATATATTTT. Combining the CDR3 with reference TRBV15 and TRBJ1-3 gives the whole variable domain DAMVIQNPRYQVTQFGKPVTLSCSQTLNHNVMYWYQQKSSQAPKLLFHYYDKDFNNEADTPDNFQSRRPNTSFCFLDIRSPGLGDTAMYLCATSRVAGSGNTIYFGEGSWLTVV.

The CDR3 loop is CASSPAGGITDTQYF. In nucleotides, the CDR3 is TGTGCCAGCAGTCCAGCGGGAGGGATCACAGATACGCAGTATTTT. The chain has TRBV27 and TRBJ2-3, with 10 nucleotides matching TRBD2. The CDR3 runs 15 residues. V dropped 5 bases and J dropped 2; count of bases not matched to a gene: 4. CDR1 is MNHEY and CDR2 is SMNVEV in the germline V gene (reference sequence).

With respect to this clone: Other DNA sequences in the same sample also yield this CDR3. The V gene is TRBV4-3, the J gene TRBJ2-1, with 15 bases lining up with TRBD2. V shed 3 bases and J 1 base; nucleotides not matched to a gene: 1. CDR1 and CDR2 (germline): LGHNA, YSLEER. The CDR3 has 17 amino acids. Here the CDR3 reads CASSQGLAGGSYNEQFF. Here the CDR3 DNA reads TGCGCCAGCAGCCAGGGACTAGCGGGAGGATCCTACAATGAGCAGTTCTTC.

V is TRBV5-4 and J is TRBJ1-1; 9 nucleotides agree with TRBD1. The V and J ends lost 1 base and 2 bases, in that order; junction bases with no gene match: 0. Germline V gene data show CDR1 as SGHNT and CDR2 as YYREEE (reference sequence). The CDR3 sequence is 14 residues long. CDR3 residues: CASSLTGGNTEAFF. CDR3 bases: TGTGCCAGCAGCTTGACAGGGGGCAACACTGAAGCTTTCTTT. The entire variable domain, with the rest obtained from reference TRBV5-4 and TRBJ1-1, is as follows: ETGVTQSPTHLIKTRGQQVTLRCSSQSGHNTVSWYQQALGQGPQFIFQYYREEENGRGNFPPRFSGLQFPNYSSELNVNALELDDSALYLCASSLTGGNTEAFFGQGTRLTVV.

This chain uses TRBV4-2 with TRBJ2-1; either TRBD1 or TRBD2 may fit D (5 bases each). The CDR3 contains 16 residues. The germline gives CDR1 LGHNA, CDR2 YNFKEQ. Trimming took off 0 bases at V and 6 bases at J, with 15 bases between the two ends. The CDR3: CASSQDPAGSGNEQFF. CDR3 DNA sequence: TGTGCCAGCAGCCAAGATCCGGCAGGGAGCGGCAATGAGCAGTTCTTC.

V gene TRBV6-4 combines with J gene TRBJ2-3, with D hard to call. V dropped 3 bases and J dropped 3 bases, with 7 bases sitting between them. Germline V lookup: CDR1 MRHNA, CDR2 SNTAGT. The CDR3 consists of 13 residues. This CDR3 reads CASSERSTDTQYF. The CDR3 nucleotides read TGTGCCAGCAGTGAAAGGTCGACAGATACGCAGTATTTT.

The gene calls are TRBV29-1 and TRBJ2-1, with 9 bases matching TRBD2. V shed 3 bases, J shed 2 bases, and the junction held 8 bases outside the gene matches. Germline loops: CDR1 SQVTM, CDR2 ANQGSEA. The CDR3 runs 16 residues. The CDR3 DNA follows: TGCAGCGTTGATCCAGCGGGAGGTAAGCCCTACAATGAGCAGTTCTTC. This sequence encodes CSVDPAGGKPYNEQFF.

The CDR3 DNA sequence: TGTGCCAGCACCTCCCTAGCGGACAGGGATACGCAGTATTTT. It specifies CASTSLADRDTQYF. The chain links TRBV5-8 to TRBJ2-3, with D possibly called TRBD1 or TRBD2 (7 bases each). The germline V gene encodes CDR1 SGHTS and CDR2 YDEGEE. This CDR3 has 14 residues. V was pared by 6 bases and J by 6 bases, with 17 bases between.

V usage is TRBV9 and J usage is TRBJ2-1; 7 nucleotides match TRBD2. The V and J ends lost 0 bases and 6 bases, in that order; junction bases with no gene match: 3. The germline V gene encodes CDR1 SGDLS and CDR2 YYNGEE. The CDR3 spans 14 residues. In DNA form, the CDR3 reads TGTGCCAGCAGCGTAGGTGGCGGGAGCAATGAGCAGTTCTTC. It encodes CASSVGGGSNEQFF. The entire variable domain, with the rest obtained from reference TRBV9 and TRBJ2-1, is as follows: DSGVTQTPKHLITATGQRVTLRCSPRSGDLSVYWYQQSLDQGLQFLIQYYNGEERAKGNILERFSAQQFPDLHSELNLSSLELGDSALYFCASSVGGGSNEQFFGPGTRLTVL.

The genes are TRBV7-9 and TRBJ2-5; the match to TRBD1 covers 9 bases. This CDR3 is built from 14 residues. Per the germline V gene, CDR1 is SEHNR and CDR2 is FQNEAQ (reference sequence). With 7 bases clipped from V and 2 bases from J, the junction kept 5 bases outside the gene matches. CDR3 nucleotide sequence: TGTGCCAGCAAAGGGACAGGGTGGCAAGAGACCCAGTACTTC. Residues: CASKGTGWQETQYF.

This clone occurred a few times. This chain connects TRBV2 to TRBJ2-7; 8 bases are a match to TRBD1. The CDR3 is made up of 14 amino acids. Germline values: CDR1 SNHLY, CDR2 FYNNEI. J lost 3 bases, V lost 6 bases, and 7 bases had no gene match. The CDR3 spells CASRGTGDIYEQYV. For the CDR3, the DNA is TGTGCCAGCAGGGGGACAGGAGACATCTACGAGCAGTACGTC.

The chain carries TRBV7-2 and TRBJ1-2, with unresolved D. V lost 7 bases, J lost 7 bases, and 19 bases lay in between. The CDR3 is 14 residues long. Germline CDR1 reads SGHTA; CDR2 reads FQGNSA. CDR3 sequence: CASTLGLGGGGYTF. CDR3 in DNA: TGTGCCAGCACGCTAGGTTTGGGCGGAGGTGGCTACACCTTC.

The DNA for the CDR3 is TGTGCCAGCAGTTACTTGCACAGGGGCCCCTACGAGCAGTACTTC. Residues: CASSYLHRGPYEQYF. The chain links TRBV6-5 to TRBJ2-7; 7 bases agree with TRBD1. Germline-derived CDR1 and CDR2 are MNHEY and SVGAGI. The CDR3 is 15 amino acids. V was clipped by 1 base and J by 2 bases; unmatched bases: 5.

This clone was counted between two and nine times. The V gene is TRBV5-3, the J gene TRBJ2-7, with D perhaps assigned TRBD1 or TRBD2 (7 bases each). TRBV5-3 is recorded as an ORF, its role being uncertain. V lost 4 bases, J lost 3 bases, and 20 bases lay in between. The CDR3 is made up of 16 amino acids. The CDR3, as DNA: TGTGCCAGAAGCCCGGAGGGGCAGGGGGGGATCTACGAGCAGTACTTC. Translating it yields CARSPEGQGGIYEQYF.